This T cell receptor (beta chain) was recovered during a study of blood T cell repertoires in COVID-19. Study in general: Sites in the United States, Italy and Spain provided acute and convalescent COVID-19 samples. PBMCs, B-cell-depleted T cells, or T cells provided the cDNA or gDNA that made up the material.

Sequencing used immunoSEQ multiplex PCR; TCRdb keeps in-frame clones, though not all of them. The sample shows roughly 260,000 clones, around 80% of them seen only once. This clone was seen a handful of times. Trimming took 2 bases from V and 6 from J; bases not matched to a gene: 6. CDR3 size: 15 residues. CDR1 is MRHNA and CDR2 is SNTAGT in the germline V gene. The sequence derives from a woman aged 40 to 50 with active or convalescent COVID-19. The genes are TRBV6-4 and TRBJ2-1; 8 bases fit TRBD2. Material for sequencing was peripheral blood. The chain's CDR3 is CASSDGRGGFNEQFF. Here the CDR3 DNA reads TGTGCCAGCAGTGACGGACGGGGGGGCTTCAATGAGCAGTTCTTC.